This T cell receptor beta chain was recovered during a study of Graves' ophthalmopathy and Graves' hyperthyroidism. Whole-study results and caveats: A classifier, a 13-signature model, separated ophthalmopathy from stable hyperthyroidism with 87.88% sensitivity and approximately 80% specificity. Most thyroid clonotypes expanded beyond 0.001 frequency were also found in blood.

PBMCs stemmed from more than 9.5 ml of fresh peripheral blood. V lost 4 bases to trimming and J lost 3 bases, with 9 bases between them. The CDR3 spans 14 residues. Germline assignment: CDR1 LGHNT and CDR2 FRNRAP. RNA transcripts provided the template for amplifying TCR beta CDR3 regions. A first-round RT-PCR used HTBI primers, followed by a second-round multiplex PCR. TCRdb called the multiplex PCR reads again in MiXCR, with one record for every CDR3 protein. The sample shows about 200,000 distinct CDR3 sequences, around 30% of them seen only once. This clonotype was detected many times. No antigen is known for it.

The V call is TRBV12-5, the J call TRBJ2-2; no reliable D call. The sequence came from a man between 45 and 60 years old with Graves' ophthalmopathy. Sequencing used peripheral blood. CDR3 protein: CASGSGYDTGELFF. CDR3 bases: TGTGCTAGTGGTTCTGGGTATGACACCGGGGAGCTGTTTTTT.